The 22 T cell receptor beta chains reported below all come from one sample, sequenced in a study of cytomegalovirus exposure and HLA in healthy donors listed by TCRdb under 2017. Library preparation was by the immunoSEQ multiplex PCR assay. For the multiplex PCR, a mixture combining 60 forward primers for TCR Vbeta segments and 13 reverse primers for TCR Jbeta segments was used. Here the immuneACCESS table is served through TCRdb, limited to in-frame sequences with V and J called. Missing clones are a known gap in these copies; in checked studies unresolved V genes cover under half, and the rest lacks a known reason. Present in this sample are approximately 82,000 clones, under 80% of which were seen just once. The ten largest make up around 1.5% of the sample. The material sequenced was PBMCs. These receptors all come from a man aged 35 to 55 in good health and CMV-seronegative.

This chain connects TRBV6-1 to TRBJ2-1; 9 bases fit TRBD1. After removal of 8 bases from V and 7 bases from J, the junction contained 6 bases not matched to a gene. In germline, CDR1 is MNHNS, CDR2 SASEGT. The length of the CDR3 is 13 residues. The chain's CDR3 is CASGTGLGNEQFF. The CDR3 DNA follows: TGTGCCAGCGGGACAGGGTTAGGAAATGAGCAGTTCTTC.

The V and J genes are TRBV5-5 and TRBJ1-2; 8 nucleotides align to TRBD1. CDR1 and CDR2 from the germline V gene are SGHKS and YYEKEE (reference sequence). The CDR3 length is 13 residues. Unmatched junction bases numbered 3, after V lost 4 bases and J lost 4 bases. CDR3 nucleotide sequence: TGTGCCAGCAGCACGGACAGGGTCTATGGCTACACCTTC. It translates to CASSTDRVYGYTF.

This clone was observed a handful of times. This chain links TRBV5-1 with TRBJ2-3; TRBD1 aligns across 10 bases. The trim removed 4 bases at V and 4 bases at J, leaving 3 bases unmatched. This CDR3 is 14 amino acids long. Germline loops: CDR1 SGHRS, CDR2 YFSETQ. The CDR3 nucleotides are TGCGCCAGCAGCCGGGACAGGGGCTCAGATACGCAGTATTTT. Amino acid sequence: CASSRDRGSDTQYF.

The table lists this clone with a few counts. The V call is TRBV19, the J call TRBJ1-2, with D perhaps matching TRBD1 (5 bases). The CDR3 sequence is 14 residues long. Trimming left V 5 bases short and J 8 bases short, with 18 bases between. From germline, CDR1 is LNHDA and CDR2 SQIVND (reference sequence). CDR3 amino acids: CASSAETGILGYTF. The CDR3 nucleotides are TGTGCCAGTAGTGCCGAAACAGGAATCTTAGGCTACACCTTC.

V usage is TRBV9 and J usage is TRBJ2-4; TRBD2 matches at 9 bases. The CDR3 is 15 residues long. With 5 bases clipped from V and 6 bases from J, the junction kept 9 bases outside the gene matches. Germline loops: CDR1 SGDLS, CDR2 YYNGEE. CDR3 in DNA: TGTGCCAGCAGTGTTAGCGGGAGTGTCGGAAACATTCAGTACTTC. Protein: CASSVSGSVGNIQYF.

By frequency in the sample, this clone is medium-sized (0.01 to 0.1%). The CDR3, as DNA: TGTGCCAGCAGCTTAGGGGTGCTAGAAGAGCAGTACTTC. As protein: CASSLGVLEEQYF. This chain connects TRBV7-2 to TRBJ2-7; D is uncertain. Deletions cut 1 base from V and 7 bases from J, with 11 bases between. This CDR3 has 13 residues. CDR1 and CDR2 from the germline V gene are SGHTA and FQGNSA.

The V and J genes are TRBV10-3 and TRBJ1-3, with 10 positions matching TRBD1. Trimming removed 6 bases from V and 9 bases from J; junction bases left unmatched: 5. CDR3 length: 13 amino acids. CDR1 ENHRY and CDR2 SYGVKD come from the germline V gene. As DNA, the CDR3 is TGTGCCATCAGCCGGGACAGGGGTAGCACCATATATTTT. Translating gives CAISRDRGSTIYF.

The chain uses TRBV7-9 and TRBJ2-1; 7 nucleotides agree with TRBD1. Germline CDR1 is SEHNR and CDR2 is FQNEAQ (reference sequence). This CDR3 spans 17 amino acids. V lost 4 bases, J lost 6 bases, and 15 bases stayed unmatched. CDR3 sequence (DNA): TGTGCCAGCAGCTCCTATAGATCAACAGGGGTGGGCAATGAGCAGTTCTTC. Translated: CASSSYRSTGVGNEQFF.

The rearrangement joins TRBV19 to TRBJ1-5, with D unresolved. Germline V CDR1 and CDR2: LNHDA, SQIVND (reference sequence). The CDR3 has 15 amino acids. The V end lost 4 bases, the J end lost 0 bases, and 10 bases lay between the germline ends. CDR3 sequence (DNA): TGTGCCAGTAGTACCTTACATAATAGCAATCAGCCCCAGCATTTT. Translating gives CASSTLHNSNQPQHF.

The chain is built from TRBV19 and TRBJ2-1; perhaps TRBD2 as D (6 bases). The germline V gene has CDR1 LNHDA and CDR2 SQIVND (reference sequence). The V and J ends lost 5 bases and 10 bases respectively, with 18 bases between them. The CDR3 runs 14 residues. CDR3 loop: CASSAGPGALEQFF. The DNA of the CDR3 is TGTGCCAGTAGTGCGGGGCCCGGGGCCCTCGAGCAGTTCTTC.

V is TRBV6-5 and J is TRBJ1-4; D is ambiguous. The CDR3 is 15 amino acids. The germline V gene has CDR1 MNHEY and CDR2 SVGAGI. Trimming removed 0 bases from V and 6 bases from J, with 11 bases in between. The CDR3 is CASSYSTSPYEKLFF. Written as DNA, the CDR3 is TGTGCCAGCAGTTACTCAACTTCGCCATATGAAAAACTGTTTTTT.

The genes are TRBV5-6 and TRBJ2-1; 9 nucleotides agree with TRBD2. The germline V gene encodes CDR1 SGHDT and CDR2 YYEEEE. This CDR3 spans 16 amino acids. The V segment lost 4 bases and the J segment 9 bases; nucleotides outside the gene matches: 14. The CDR3 DNA sequence: TGTGCCAGCAGCACGTTTGCGGGACTAGCAGATGGTGAGCAGTTCTTC. Translating gives CASSTFAGLADGEQFF. Supplemented by reference TRBV5-6 and TRBJ2-1, the full variable domain reads DAGVTQSPTHLIKTRGQQVTLRCSPKSGHDTVSWYQQALGQGPQFIFQYYEEEERQRGNFPDRFSGHQFPNYSSELNVNALLLGDSALYLCASSTFAGLADGEQFFGPGTRLTVL.

V gene TRBV7-2 combines with J gene TRBJ1-3; D not resolved. Germline assignment: CDR1 SGHTA and CDR2 FQGNSA. V was clipped by 1 base and J by 0 bases, with 16 bases between them. This CDR3 is built from 18 residues. CDR3 nucleotide sequence: TGTGCCAGCAGCTTAGTGGGCAGGCCCGCCCTCTCTGGAAACACCATATATTTT. It yields the protein CASSLVGRPALSGNTIYF.

This chain connects TRBV11-2 to TRBJ2-5; 7 nucleotides line up with TRBD2. The J call is doubtful: the DNA matches TRBJ2-7 better. The CDR3 sequence is 14 residues long. In germline, CDR1 is SGHAT, CDR2 FQNNGV. DNA of the CDR3: TGTGCCAGCAAACAGGCCGGGGGGACCTACGAGCAGTACTTC. Translating it yields CASKQAGGTYEQYF.

The CDR3 loop reads CASSPYRGGGTDTQYF. As DNA, the CDR3 is TGTGCCAGCTCACCATACCGGGGAGGGGGAACAGATACGCAGTATTTT. This sequence joins TRBV18 and TRBJ2-3; D is perhaps TRBD2 (7 bases). The germline CDR1 and CDR2 sequences are KGHSH and LQKENI. Trimming shortened V by 2 bases and J by 3 bases, and 15 bases separated the two germline ends. The CDR3 is made up of 16 amino acids.

The V call is TRBV25-1, the J call TRBJ1-6; tentative D call: TRBD1 (5 bases). Germline CDR1 and CDR2: MGHDK and SYGVNS. The CDR3 consists of 15 residues. The V end lost 2 bases, the J end lost 9 bases, and 14 bases lay between the germline ends. DNA for the CDR3: TGTGCCAGCAGTGAAGGGGGGTGGGGCAGTTCACCCCTCCACTTT. Translating gives CASSEGGWGSSPLHF.

V and J are TRBV1 and TRBJ2-1; TRBD1, the table's D call, was not compared with the DNA. TRBV1 is recorded as a pseudogene. There are 16 residues in the CDR3. CDR3 sequence (DNA): TGCACCAGCAGCCACCCAATCCATCCCGGACAGATTGAGCAGTTCTTC. Residues: CTSSHPIHPGQIEQFF.

The chain joins TRBV5-1 to TRBJ2-3, with 8 nucleotides matching TRBD2. V shed 2 bases and J 0 bases; nucleotides not matched to a gene: 11. The CDR3 runs 18 residues. CDR1 and CDR2 (germline): SGHRS, YFSETQ. Written as DNA, the CDR3 is TGCGCCAGCAGCTTCCCCCTCCTAGCTAGCGGGAGCACAGATACGCAGTATTTT. Its translation is CASSFPLLASGSTDTQYF. Drawing the rest from reference TRBV5-1 and TRBJ2-3, the complete variable domain is KAGVTQTPRYLIKTRGQQVTLSCSPISGHRSVSWYQQTPGQGLQFLFEYFSETQRNKGNFPGRFSGRQFSNSRSEMNVSTLELGDSALYLCASSFPLLASGSTDTQYFGPGTRLTVL.

V is TRBV4-1 and J is TRBJ1-5; perhaps TRBD1 as D (5 bases). Deletions cut 0 bases from V and 4 bases from J, with 13 bases between. The CDR3 has 16 residues. Germline V gene lookup returns CDR1 MGHRA and CDR2 YSYEKL. CDR3 loop: CASSQDFPGLNQPQHF. The CDR3 DNA follows: TGCGCCAGCAGCCAAGACTTCCCAGGGCTTAATCAGCCCCAGCATTTT.

The V gene is TRBV2, the J gene TRBJ2-3; 7 nucleotides agree with TRBD2. Germline values: CDR1 SNHLY, CDR2 FYNNEI. The CDR3 consists of 16 residues. Germline trimming cut 8 bases from V and 0 bases from J; bases unmatched to any gene: 11. The CDR3: CASAAPSGQSTDTQYF. In nucleotides, the CDR3 is TGTGCCAGCGCGGCACCTAGCGGCCAAAGCACAGATACGCAGTATTTT.

This chain links TRBV5-1 with TRBJ2-5; the D gene is possibly TRBD2 (6 bases). This CDR3 is built from 16 residues. V lost 0 bases, J lost 4 bases, and 16 bases lay in between. Germline values: CDR1 SGHRS, CDR2 YFSETQ. The CDR3 protein is CASSLGLELLRETQYF. DNA for the CDR3: TGCGCCAGCAGCTTGGGACTAGAGTTATTAAGAGAGACCCAGTACTTC. The variable domain in full, with the rest retrieved from reference TRBV5-1 and TRBJ2-5, is KAGVTQTPRYLIKTRGQQVTLSCSPISGHRSVSWYQQTPGQGLQFLFEYFSETQRNKGNFPGRFSGRQFSNSRSEMNVSTLELGDSALYLCASSLGLELLRETQYFGPGTRLLVL.

This clone was counted once. V usage is TRBV27 and J usage is TRBJ2-1; the D is unclear. Per germline, CDR1 MNHEY and CDR2 SMNVEV (reference sequence). The V gene lost 8 bases and the J gene lost 7 bases, with 15 bases spanning the gap. This CDR3 is built from 13 residues. CDR3 amino acids: CASAWASRNEQFF. DNA for the CDR3: TGTGCCAGCGCCTGGGCTTCCCGAAATGAGCAGTTCTTC.